Presented here are 12 T cell receptor beta chains from one specimen sequenced in a study of CD8+ T cells in alopecia areata. TCR sequencing used cDNA made by reverse transcription of extracted RNA. Here immunoSEQ multiplex PCR was the method, and the copy in TCRdb shows in-frame clones only, minus some. In the table there are about 200,000 clones, around 62% of which are singletons. The specimen was CD4+ T cells sorted from blood, collected at week 0. The source is a human donor with alopecia areata.

This clone was counted ten times or more. V usage is TRBV15 and J usage is TRBJ1-3; TRBD1 matches at 8 bases. The length of the CDR3 is 16 residues. J lost 1 base, V lost 1 base, and 3 bases had no gene match. CDR1 and CDR2 from the germline V gene are LNHNV and YYDKDF (reference sequence). DNA of the CDR3: TGTGCCACCAGCAGAGGAGACAGGGGATCTGGAAACACCATATATTTT. Encoded protein: CATSRGDRGSGNTIYF.

The V and J genes are TRBV5-1 and TRBJ1-2, with D perhaps TRBD1 (5 bases). Trimming removed 7 bases from V and 4 bases from J, with 20 bases in between. Germline V CDR1 and CDR2: SGHRS, YFSETQ. This CDR3 contains 15 residues. For the CDR3, the DNA is TGCGCCAGCGCCCCAATACTCGGGGCCTCCTATGGCTACACCTTC. It yields the protein CASAPILGASYGYTF.

The chain is built from TRBV2 and TRBJ1-6; D call uncertain. Looked up from germline, CDR1 is SNHLY and CDR2 is FYNNEI. Trimming shortened V by 1 base and J by 10 bases, and 5 bases separated the two germline ends. This CDR3 is built from 12 residues. CDR3 region: CASSEVESPLHF. In DNA, the CDR3 is TGTGCCAGCAGTGAAGTTGAATCACCCCTCCACTTT.

The chain is built from TRBV2 and TRBJ1-1, with 7 bases identical to TRBD1. The germline CDR1 and CDR2 sequences are SNHLY and FYNNEI. After removal of 9 bases from V and 1 base from J, the junction contained 5 bases not matched to a gene. The CDR3 is 13 amino acids. CDR3 nucleotides: TGTGCCAGTAGGGGACAGCCGAACACTGAAGCTTTCTTT. Translation: CASRGQPNTEAFF.

This chain links TRBV30 with TRBJ1-2; no clear D gene. The germline V and J ends were trimmed by 0 bases and 8 bases, with 7 bases remaining between them. Germline V gene data show CDR1 as GTSNPN and CDR2 as SVGIG (reference sequence). This CDR3 has 11 residues. The CDR3 sequence is CAWSVIVGYTF. The CDR3 DNA reads as TGTGCCTGGAGTGTAATCGTGGGCTACACCTTC.

V is TRBV13 and J is TRBJ2-7, with 8 bases lining up with TRBD1. With V trimmed by 2 bases and J by 5 bases, 8 bases remained unmatched. Looked up from germline, CDR1 is PRHDT and CDR2 is FYEKMQ (reference sequence). This CDR3 is built from 15 residues. The DNA for the CDR3 is TGTGCCAGCAGCTTACGTAGACAGGGGACGAACGAGCAGTACTTC. This gives the protein CASSLRRQGTNEQYF.

The chain links TRBV9 to TRBJ2-7; D possibly corresponds to TRBD1 (6 bases). The CDR3 consists of 14 residues. Per the germline V gene, CDR1 is SGDLS and CDR2 is YYNGEE. The V and J ends lost 4 bases and 3 bases respectively, with 14 bases between them. The CDR3 DNA is TGTGCCAGCAGCTCGCAGGGGCAGGGCTACGAGCAGTACTTC. Translating gives CASSSQGQGYEQYF.

The chain combines TRBV23-1 with TRBJ1-5; D is undetermined. TRBV23-1 is recorded as an ORF, its role being uncertain. Trimming shortened V by 6 bases and J by 4 bases, and 10 bases separated the two germline ends. The CDR3 is 13 amino acids. CDR3 coding DNA: TGCGCCAGCAGGCTAGGACTAAATCAGCCCCAGCATTTT. Translation gives CASRLGLNQPQHF.

V and J are TRBV30 and TRBJ1-5, with D perhaps matching TRBD1 (6 bases). In germline, CDR1 is GTSNPN, CDR2 SVGIG (reference sequence). Trimming took 4 bases from V and 6 from J, leaving 13 bases between them. The CDR3 is 13 amino acids. The CDR3 loop reads CAWNRAGGQPQHF. In DNA form, the CDR3 reads TGTGCCTGGAACAGGGCGGGAGGTCAGCCCCAGCATTTT.

With regard to this clone: Other DNA sequences of this sample code for an identical CDR3. V gene TRBV4-2 combines with J gene TRBJ2-7; 10 bases are a match to TRBD1. The CDR3 loop spans 15 amino acids. The germline V gene encodes CDR1 LGHNA and CDR2 YNFKEQ. V was pared by 1 base and J by 1 base, with 1 base of the junction left unmatched. The CDR3 nucleotides are TGTGCCAGCAGCCAAGCGGACAGGGGGTCCTACGAGCAGTACTTC. Its protein is CASSQADRGSYEQYF.

This chain links TRBV18 with TRBJ2-7, with D perhaps matching TRBD1 (6 bases). V lost 6 bases, J lost 0 bases, and 18 bases lay in between. CDR1 and CDR2 (germline): KGHSH, LQKENI. There are 16 residues in the CDR3. In DNA, the CDR3 is TGTGCCAGCTCGCCCCCGAGACAGGCCAACTCCTACGAGCAGTACTTC. It specifies CASSPPRQANSYEQYF.

The chain recombines TRBV30 with TRBJ2-4, with D possibly being TRBD1 (7 bases). This CDR3 contains 13 residues. In germline, CDR1 is GTSNPN, CDR2 SVGIG (reference sequence). Trimming removed 3 bases from V and 9 bases from J, with 15 bases in between. The CDR3 nucleotides read TGTGCCTGGAGAGCTCAGGGGGAGGTCATTCAGTACTTC. It translates to CAWRAQGEVIQYF.